The clone carrying this T cell receptor beta chain was seen only once. Its target is not known. V lost 1 base, J lost 0 bases, and 8 bases lay in between. Per the germline V gene, CDR1 is MGHDK and CDR2 is SYGVNS. The CDR3 totals 15 residues. Produced via immunoSEQ multiplex PCR; TCRdb's table is partial and in-frame only. Found here are about 27,000 clones, approximately 87% of them singletons; the top ten hold about a third. Time point specified: week 35, safety follow-up. Doses consisted of 300 ug of mutant IDH1 20-mer peptide each, paired with topical imiquimod. Vaccination of patients was performed eight times, in weeks 1, 3, 5, 7, 11, 15, 19 and 23. New WHO grade 3 or 4 astrocytomas that were IDH1-mutant and ATRX-lost had been found in donors. The data stem from a study of a mutant IDH1 vaccine in newly diagnosed glioma.

The rearrangement uses TRBV25-1 and TRBJ2-3, with D possibly called TRBD1 or TRBD2 (5 bases each). This clonotype originated in a man aged 25 to 40 with glioma. Source: PBMCs, taken from a glioma patient whose treatment included an IDH1 peptide vaccine. The CDR3 loop reads CASSEWGRSTDTQYF. Here the CDR3 DNA reads TGTGCCAGCAGTGAATGGGGGAGAAGCACAGATACGCAGTATTTT. Full variable domain (remainder filled in from reference TRBV25-1 and TRBJ2-3): EADIYQTPRYLVIGTGKKITLECSQTMGHDKMYWYQQDPGMELHLIHYSYGVNSTEKGDLSSESTVSRIRTEHFPLTLESARPSHTSQYLCASSEWGRSTDTQYFGPGTRLTVL.